This TCR beta chain was sequenced for a study of T cells in localized non-small cell lung cancer. General study findings and limits: Within adjacent lung there appeared a median around 55 of the top 100 tumor clones. Higher adjacent-lung clonality was associated with shorter survival. Tumor showed lower T cell clonality than uninvolved adjacent lung, where it was highest. One tumor region alone was sequenced, and heterogeneity therefore remains possible.

The ends were cut back, 2 bases at V and 3 bases at J, with 7 bases in the middle. Germline V gene data show CDR1 as SGHTA and CDR2 as FQGNSA. The CDR3 covers 13 residues. Here immunoSEQ multiplex PCR was the method, and the copy in TCRdb shows in-frame clones only, minus some. Of around 2,800 clones listed, roughly 24% are singletons. This clone is large within its sample. Its target is unknown. This sequence joins TRBV7-2 and TRBJ2-5; D gene unclear. The sample consisted of lung tumor tissue, taken before any cancer treatment. The clonotype comes from a man aged 35 to 69 with stage I lung adenocarcinoma. CDR3 in amino acids: CASSLQDEETQYF. The CDR3 bases are TGTGCCAGCAGCTTACAGGACGAAGAGACCCAGTACTTC.